The following is a T cell receptor beta chain sequence with its context. The clone's antigen remains unknown. It has no much larger one-base neighbor in the sample; base qualities were not kept. The data belong to a study of radiation and T cells in renal cell carcinoma (TCRdb year 2020). Background for the entire study: In total, about 51 samples underwent TCR beta sequencing: around 25 tumors plus 27 peripheral blood samples. A total of about 4 million unique CDR3 nucleotide sequences, encoding 2.5 million to 3 million unique CDR3 amino acid sequences, were found across all 50 or so samples. Study-wide findings and limitations: Irradiated tumors showed higher TCR clonality than controls, with the top 100 clonotypes averaging about 54% of the repertoire versus about 40% in nephrectomy-only tumors. Effects of radiation dose or scheduling on the TCR repertoire could not be addressed with the single-armed trial design. Only small tumor regions of 0.75 to 1 g were available, so intratumoral heterogeneity was not captured. Compared with control tumors, irradiated tumors had a greater number of dominant CDR3 motifs, and these motifs made up a bigger portion of the repertoire.

TCR beta libraries were generated from genomic DNA with the immunoSEQ kit, following the manufacturer's recommendations. Library preparation used a first multiplex PCR with proprietary primers, then a second PCR adding unique barcodes, with bead cleanups after each round. A positive control reaction and a negative control reaction, both provided in the kit, were run with every batch of samples. The final libraries were assessed on an Agilent 4200 TapeStation D1000 ScreenTape, pooled by volume, and quantified by qPCR. An Illumina NextSeq500 fitted with a MidOutput 150-cycle cartridge performed the sequencing, running 156 Read1 cycles and 15 Index1 cycles with the kit's custom primers. The pooled library was loaded at 0.95 to 1 pM, with a roughly 18% PhiX control spiked in. On the authors' methods: Vendor-processed data were analyzed in R, with a clonotype defined as all T cells sharing the same CDR3 nucleotide sequence. For clone abundance analyses, frequencies were normalized to the 10,000 most abundant clones in each sample. Before analysis, public T cell clones were removed, and these numbered fewer than five per sample on average. Dominant motifs were analyzed with ImmunoMap using the PAM10 matrix, a gap penalty of 30, and a homology threshold of 0.3, and motifs with a cumulative frequency of at least 0.01 were considered dominant. The table comes from immuneACCESS by way of TCRdb, which keeps in-frame sequences with V and J called. Part of the clones is missing from these tables; in studies checked, under half for an unresolved V gene and the rest for unknown reasons. That table supplies the V and J calls and clone size; D and trimming were determined from the DNA. The sample yields 23,000 or so clones; nearly 60% were counted once. The top ten clonotypes cover about 20% of the sample.

The time point label corresponds to: tumor resected at nephrectomy. The treatment or condition label, read with the paper, signifies: treatment-naive control, cytoreductive nephrectomy. Control tumors came from treatment-naive renal cell carcinoma patients who underwent cytoreductive nephrectomy without prior radiation. Renal cell carcinoma with clear cell pathology was present in all patients. Control tumors used for TCR sequencing came from a handful of females and roughly eleven males, resected 2011 to 2014, with median age approximately 50 years (range about 40 to 90). Tumors were dissociated mechanically, digested with collagenase/hyaluronidase at 37 degrees C, processed in gentleMACS C tubes, and stored in liquid nitrogen. The QIAamp DNA Blood Mini Kit (Qiagen) was used to prepare genomic DNA for TCR sequencing. The analyses included just those samples that passed every quality control check.

The CDR3 has 13 amino acids, counting the end cysteine and phenylalanine. Of the read, only the CDR3 DNA is kept; its 39 bases are in frame from base 1. Trimming at the junction amounts to 5 bases on V and 9 bases on J, and the germline ends lie 14 bases apart. Based on the germline V gene, the CDR1 and CDR2 sequences are KGHSH and LQKENI. This receptor chain uses TRBV18 and TRBJ1-5; the D gene lacks a confident call. This sequence was found in a man between 35 and 55 years old with renal cell carcinoma. Sample: tumor tissue, taken from a patient whose treatment was nephrectomy without radiotherapy. The CDR3 has the sequence CASSVAVPGPQHF. DNA sequence: TGTGCCAGCTCAGTAGCGGTCCCGGGGCCCCAGCATTTT.